What follows describes a single TCR beta chain. This specimen comes from a study of blood T cells in healthy people across ages. This CDR3 spans 15 amino acids. Trimming took 8 bases from V and 7 from J; bases not matched to a gene: 11. Alongside a J-beta primer mix, a sample-barcoded 5' primer served in a second PCR lasting roughly 7 to 12 cycles. TCRdb reanalysed the 5' RACE reads using MiXCR and keeps one entry per CDR3 protein. Counted here are about 1.8 million distinct CDR3 sequences, just under 50% occurring once; the ten biggest clones make up roughly 2.1%. This clonotype originated in a woman aged 40 to 50 in good health. The rearrangement uses TRBV12-3 or TRBV12-4 and TRBJ2-5; 12 nucleotides match TRBD2. The specimen was blood. The CDR3, as DNA: TGTGCCAGCGCCAGGACTAGCGGGGACGGGGGGACCCAGTACTTC. Encoded protein: CASARTSGDGGTQYF.